This TCR beta chain was recorded in a study of OX40 agonist ivuxolimab in advanced cancers. V lost 2 bases to trimming and J lost 3 bases, with 8 bases between them. The germline CDR1 and CDR2 sequences are KGHSH and LQKENI. CDR3 size: 14 residues. Profiling relied on immunoSEQ multiplex PCR, and the TCRdb table lists in-frame clones only, not all of them. The repertoire has 90,000 to 120,000 clones, approximately 90% of them found once; the top ten carry approximately 1.2%. V is TRBV18 and J is TRBJ1-5, with TRBD1 as a possible D gene (6 bases). This clonotype was obtained from an adult with an advanced solid tumor such as melanoma, head and neck, liver or kidney cancer. This sample comprised CD4+ or CD8+ T cells sorted from blood, obtained in a trial of the OX40 agonist ivuxolimab. The CDR3 DNA follows: TGTGCCAGCTCACCAGACAGGAACAATCAGCCCCAGCATTTT. It specifies CASSPDRNNQPQHF.